This paragraph covers one T cell receptor beta chain sequence. The antigen remains unidentified. PCR used 60 Vbeta primers and 13 Jbeta primers. The assay was immunoSEQ multiplex PCR, and TCRdb's table has in-frame clones only and misses some. The sample includes about 120,000 clones, 77% seen only once; the top ten take 11%. These data originate in a study of cytomegalovirus exposure and HLA in healthy donors. Germline V gene lookup returns CDR1 SGHNT and CDR2 YYREEE (reference sequence). With 4 bases clipped from V and 3 bases from J, the junction kept 7 bases outside the gene matches. The CDR3 runs 14 residues. Regarding the study as a whole: In vitro work confirmed that three CMV-associated chains recognize CMV antigens.

The source material was PBMCs. This receptor was taken from a man aged 35-49 years in good health and CMV-seropositive. The rearrangement uses TRBV5-4 and TRBJ2-7; 7 nucleotides align to TRBD1. Written as DNA, the CDR3 is TGTGCCAGCAGCGAGGGACAGCAAGACTACGAGCAGTACTTC. This gives the protein CASSEGQQDYEQYF.